This TCR beta chain comes out of a study of shared T cell receptors in the human thymus. Trimming stripped 0 bases from V and 2 bases from J, with 9 bases between. Germline V gives CDR1 SGDLS, CDR2 YYNGEE. The CDR3 totals 15 residues. Only in-frame clones appear in the TCRdb table, and some are missing; sequencing was by immunoSEQ multiplex PCR. This table holds 640,000 or so clones, approximately 89% found once. This sample also belongs to another study, concerning human thymus T cells. This second study says: Corrective heart surgery yielded resections, and these provided the thymus tissue. Thymic and blood repertoires appeared to show biased V and J gene usage. Related research described strongly overlapping thymic repertoires in unrelated people.

The chain recombines TRBV9 with TRBJ2-1; maybe TRBD2 (6 bases). The sequencing sample was made of thymocytes. The clonotype originates from a boy in the first two years of life with a congenital heart defect. The CDR3 DNA reads as TGTGCCAGCAGCGTAGGGGGGGACCCCTACAATGAGCAGTTCTTC. It encodes CASSVGGDPYNEQFF.